This T cell receptor beta chain emerged from a study of response to subunit inactivated influenza vaccine. Overall study findings and caveats: Few additional T cells are recruited per seasonal influenza vaccination, authors suggested.

TCRdb called the RT-PCR reads again in MiXCR, with one record for every CDR3 protein. Of roughly 500,000 distinct CDR3 sequences listed, 16% are singletons. Germline loops: CDR1 DFQATT, CDR2 SNEGSKA (reference sequence). There are 14 residues in the CDR3. V lost 5 bases to trimming and J lost 4 bases; unmatched junction nucleotides: 8. A note on this clonotype: The antigen remains undetermined.

The source material was CD4+ T cells sorted from PBMCs, sampled about 23 months after vaccination. This receptor was identified in a man aged 45 to 70 who received an inactivated influenza vaccine. This chain joins TRBV20-1 and TRBJ2-1; TRBD2 matches at 7 bases. DNA for the CDR3: TGCAGTGCTGATTCTAGCGGACTATACAATGAGCAGTTCTTC. This translates into CSADSSGLYNEQFF.